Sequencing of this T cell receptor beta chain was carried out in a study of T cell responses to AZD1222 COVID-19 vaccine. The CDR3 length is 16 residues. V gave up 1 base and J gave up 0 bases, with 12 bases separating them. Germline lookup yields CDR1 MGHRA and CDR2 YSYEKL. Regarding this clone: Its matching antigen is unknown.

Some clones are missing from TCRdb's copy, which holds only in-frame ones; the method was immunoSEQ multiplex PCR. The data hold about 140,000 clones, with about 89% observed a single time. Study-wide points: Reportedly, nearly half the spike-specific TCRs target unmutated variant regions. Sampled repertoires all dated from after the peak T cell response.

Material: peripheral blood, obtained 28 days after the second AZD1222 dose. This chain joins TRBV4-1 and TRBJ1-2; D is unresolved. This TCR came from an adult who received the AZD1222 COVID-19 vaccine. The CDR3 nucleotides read TGCGCCAGCAGCCAAGGAGAAGAGAAATCTAACTATGGCTACACCTTC. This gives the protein CASSQGEEKSNYGYTF.